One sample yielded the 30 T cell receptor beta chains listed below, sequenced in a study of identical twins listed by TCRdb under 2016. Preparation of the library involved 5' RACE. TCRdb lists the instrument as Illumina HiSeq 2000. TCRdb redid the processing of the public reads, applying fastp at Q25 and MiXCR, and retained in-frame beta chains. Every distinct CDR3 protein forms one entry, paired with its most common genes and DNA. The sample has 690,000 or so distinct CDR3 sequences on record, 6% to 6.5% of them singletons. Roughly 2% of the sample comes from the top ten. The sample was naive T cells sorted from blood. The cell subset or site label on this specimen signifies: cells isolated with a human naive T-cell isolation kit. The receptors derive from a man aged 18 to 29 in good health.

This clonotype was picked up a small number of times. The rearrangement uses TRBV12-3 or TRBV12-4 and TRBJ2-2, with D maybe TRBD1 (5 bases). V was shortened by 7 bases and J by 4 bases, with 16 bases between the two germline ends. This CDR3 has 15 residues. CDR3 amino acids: CASIDRDRATGELFF. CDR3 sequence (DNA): TGTGCCAGCATAGATCGAGACAGAGCCACCGGGGAGCTGTTTTTT.

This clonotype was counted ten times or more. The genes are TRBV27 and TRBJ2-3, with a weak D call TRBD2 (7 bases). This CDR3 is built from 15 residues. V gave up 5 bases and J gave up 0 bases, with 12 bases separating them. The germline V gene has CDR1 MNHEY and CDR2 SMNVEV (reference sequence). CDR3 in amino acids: CASSRRGGSTDTQYF. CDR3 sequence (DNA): TGTGCCAGCAGTCGGAGGGGGGGTAGCACAGATACGCAGTATTTT.

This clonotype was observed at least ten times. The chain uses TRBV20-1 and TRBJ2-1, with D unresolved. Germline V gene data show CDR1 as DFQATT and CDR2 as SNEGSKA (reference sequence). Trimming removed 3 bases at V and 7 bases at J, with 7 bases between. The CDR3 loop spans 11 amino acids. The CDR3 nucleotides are TGCAGTGCTAGGAGAAGGAATGAGCAGTTCTTC. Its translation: CSARRRNEQFF.

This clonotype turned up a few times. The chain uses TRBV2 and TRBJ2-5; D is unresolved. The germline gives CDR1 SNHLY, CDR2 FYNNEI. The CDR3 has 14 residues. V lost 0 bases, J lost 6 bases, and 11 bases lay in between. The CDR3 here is CASSEALGLKTQYF. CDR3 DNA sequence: TGTGCCAGCAGTGAAGCGCTCGGGTTGAAGACCCAGTACTTC.

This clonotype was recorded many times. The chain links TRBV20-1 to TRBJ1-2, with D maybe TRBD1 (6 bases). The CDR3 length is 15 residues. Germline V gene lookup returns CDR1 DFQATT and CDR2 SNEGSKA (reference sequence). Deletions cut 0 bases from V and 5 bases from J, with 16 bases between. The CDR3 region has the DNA TGCAGTGCTAGAGACAGGGGATGGACTGAATATGGCTACACCTTC. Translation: CSARDRGWTEYGYTF.

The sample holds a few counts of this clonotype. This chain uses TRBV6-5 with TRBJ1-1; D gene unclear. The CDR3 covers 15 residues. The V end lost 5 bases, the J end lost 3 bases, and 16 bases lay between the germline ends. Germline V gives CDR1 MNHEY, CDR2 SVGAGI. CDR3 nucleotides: TGTGCCAGCAGTAACGGGTTAAATGTAGACACTGAAGCTTTCTTT. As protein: CASSNGLNVDTEAFF.

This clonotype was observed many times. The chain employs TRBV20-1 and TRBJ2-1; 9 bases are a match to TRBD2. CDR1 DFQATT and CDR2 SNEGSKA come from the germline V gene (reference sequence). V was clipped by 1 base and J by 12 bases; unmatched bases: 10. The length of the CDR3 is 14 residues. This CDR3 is CSARGGLAPQVQFF. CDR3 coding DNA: TGCAGTGCTAGAGGGGGACTAGCACCCCAGGTGCAGTTCTTC.

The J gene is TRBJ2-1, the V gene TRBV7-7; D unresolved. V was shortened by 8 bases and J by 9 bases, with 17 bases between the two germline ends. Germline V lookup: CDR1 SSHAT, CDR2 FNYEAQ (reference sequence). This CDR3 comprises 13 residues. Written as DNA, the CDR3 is TGTGCCAGCGGCACCCTTTTGGTTAGTGAGCAGTTCTTC. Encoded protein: CASGTLLVSEQFF.

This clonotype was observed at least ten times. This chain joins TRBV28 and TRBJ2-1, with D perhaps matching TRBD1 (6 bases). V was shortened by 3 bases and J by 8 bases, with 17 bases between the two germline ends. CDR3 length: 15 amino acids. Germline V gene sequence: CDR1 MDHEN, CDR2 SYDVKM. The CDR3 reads CASSLLGAVNDEQFF. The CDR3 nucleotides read TGTGCCAGCAGTTTGCTGGGGGCGGTAAACGATGAGCAGTTCTTC.

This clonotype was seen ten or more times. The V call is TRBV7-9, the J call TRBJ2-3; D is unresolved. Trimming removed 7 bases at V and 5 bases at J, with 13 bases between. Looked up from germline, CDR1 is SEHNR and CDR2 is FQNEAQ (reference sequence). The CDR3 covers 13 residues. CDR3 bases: TGTGCCAGCAATCCCCTAGTAGAAGATACGCAGTATTTT. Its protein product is CASNPLVEDTQYF. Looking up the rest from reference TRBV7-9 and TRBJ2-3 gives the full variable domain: DTGVSQNPRHKITKRGQNVTFRCDPISEHNRLYWYRQTLGQGPEFLTYFQNEAQLEKSRLLSDRFSAERPKGSFSTLEIQRTEQGDSAMYLCASNPLVEDTQYFGPGTRLTVL.

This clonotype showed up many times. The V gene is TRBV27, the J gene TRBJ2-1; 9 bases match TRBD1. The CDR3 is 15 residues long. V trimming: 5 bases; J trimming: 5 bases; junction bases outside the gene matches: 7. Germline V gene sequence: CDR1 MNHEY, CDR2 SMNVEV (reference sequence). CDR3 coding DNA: TGTGCCAGCAGTGGGTGGACAGGGGAGAACAATGAGCAGTTCTTC. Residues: CASSGWTGENNEQFF.

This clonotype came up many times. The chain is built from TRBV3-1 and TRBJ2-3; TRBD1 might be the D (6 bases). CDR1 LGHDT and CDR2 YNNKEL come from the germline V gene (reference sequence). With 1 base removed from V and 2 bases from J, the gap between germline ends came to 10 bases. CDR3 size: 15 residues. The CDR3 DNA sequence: TGTGCCAGCAGCCAAGGAACAGGGTACACAGATACGCAGTATTTT. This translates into CASSQGTGYTDTQYF.

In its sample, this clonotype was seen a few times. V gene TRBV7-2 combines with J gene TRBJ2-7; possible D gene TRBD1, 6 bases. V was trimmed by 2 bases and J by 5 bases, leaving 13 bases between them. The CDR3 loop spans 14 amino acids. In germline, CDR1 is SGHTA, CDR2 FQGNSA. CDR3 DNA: TGTGCCAGCAGCTTATTCACAGGGCACGACGAGCAGTACTTC. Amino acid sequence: CASSLFTGHDEQYF.

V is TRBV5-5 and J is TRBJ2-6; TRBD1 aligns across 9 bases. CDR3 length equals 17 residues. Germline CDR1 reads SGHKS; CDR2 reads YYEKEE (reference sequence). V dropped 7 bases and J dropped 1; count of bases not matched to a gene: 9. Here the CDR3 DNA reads TGTGCCAGCTCACTGGGGACAGGGTGGTCTGGGGCCAACGTCCTGACTTTC. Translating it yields CASSLGTGWSGANVLTF.

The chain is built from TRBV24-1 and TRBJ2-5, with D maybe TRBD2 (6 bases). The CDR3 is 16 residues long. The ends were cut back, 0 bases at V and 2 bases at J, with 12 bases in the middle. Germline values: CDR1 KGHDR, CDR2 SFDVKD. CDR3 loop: CATSDLRSGTQETQYF. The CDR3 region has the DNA TGTGCCACCAGTGATTTGCGTTCCGGGACTCAAGAGACCCAGTACTTC.

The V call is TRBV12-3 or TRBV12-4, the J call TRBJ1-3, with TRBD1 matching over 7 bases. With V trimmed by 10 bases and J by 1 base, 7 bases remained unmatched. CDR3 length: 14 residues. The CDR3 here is CANGQDGSGNTIYF. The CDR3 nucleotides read TGTGCCAACGGACAGGATGGTTCTGGAAACACCATATATTTT.

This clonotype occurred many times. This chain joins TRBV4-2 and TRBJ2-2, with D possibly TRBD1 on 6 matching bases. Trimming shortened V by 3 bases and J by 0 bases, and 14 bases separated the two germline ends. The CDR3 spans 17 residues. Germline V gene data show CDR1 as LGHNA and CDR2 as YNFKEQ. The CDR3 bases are TGTGCCAGCAGCCACCGCAGGGGAGCCGCGAACACCGGGGAGCTGTTTTTT. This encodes CASSHRRGAANTGELFF.

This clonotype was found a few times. The CDR3, as DNA: TGTGCCAGCAGCCAAGGACTTAACTATGGCTACACCTTC. It specifies CASSQGLNYGYTF. The rearrangement links TRBV4-2 to TRBJ1-2; the D is unclear. The CDR3 sequence is 13 residues long. Germline CDR1 reads LGHNA; CDR2 reads YNFKEQ. Deletions cut 1 base from V and 1 base from J, with 4 bases between.

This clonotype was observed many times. The CDR3 is CASSSGTSHQETQYF. The CDR3 DNA reads as TGTGCCAGCAGTTCCGGGACTAGCCACCAAGAGACCCAGTACTTC. This chain joins TRBV12-3 or TRBV12-4 and TRBJ2-5; 9 bases match TRBD2. The V segment lost 4 bases and the J segment 0 bases; nucleotides outside the gene matches: 3. The CDR3 has 15 residues.

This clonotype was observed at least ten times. The CDR3, as DNA: TGTGCCACCAGCAGAGGGGGCAGACCTACAGCAACTAATGAAAAACTGTTTTTT. Amino acid sequence: CATSRGGRPTATNEKLFF. The V call is TRBV15, the J call TRBJ1-4; tentatively, D is TRBD1 (5 bases). V was pared by 1 base and J by 0 bases, with 15 bases between. Germline-derived CDR1 and CDR2 are LNHNV and YYDKDF (reference sequence). The CDR3 has 18 residues.

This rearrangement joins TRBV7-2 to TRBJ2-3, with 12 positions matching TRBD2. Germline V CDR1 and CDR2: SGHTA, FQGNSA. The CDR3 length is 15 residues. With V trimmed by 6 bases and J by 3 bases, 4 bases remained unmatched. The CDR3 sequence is CASRWTSGATDTQYF. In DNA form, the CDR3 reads TGTGCCAGCAGGTGGACTAGCGGGGCGACAGATACGCAGTATTTT.

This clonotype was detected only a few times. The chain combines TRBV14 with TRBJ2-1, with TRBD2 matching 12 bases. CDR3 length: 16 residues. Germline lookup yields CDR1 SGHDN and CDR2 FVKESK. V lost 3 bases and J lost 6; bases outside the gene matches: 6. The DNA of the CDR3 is TGTGCCAGCAGCCAGATGAGACTAGCGGGAGTCAATGAGCAGTTCTTC. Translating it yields CASSQMRLAGVNEQFF.

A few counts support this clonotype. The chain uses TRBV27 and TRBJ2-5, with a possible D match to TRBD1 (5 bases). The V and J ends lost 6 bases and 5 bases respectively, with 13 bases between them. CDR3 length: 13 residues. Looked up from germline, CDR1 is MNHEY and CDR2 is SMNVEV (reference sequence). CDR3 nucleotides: TGTGCCAGCAGGCCTACTTGGGGCGAGACCCAGTACTTC. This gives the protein CASRPTWGETQYF.

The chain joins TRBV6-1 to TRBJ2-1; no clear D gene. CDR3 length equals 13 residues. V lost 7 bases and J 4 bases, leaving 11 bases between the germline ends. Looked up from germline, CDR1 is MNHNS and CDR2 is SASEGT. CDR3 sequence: CASTVDLYNEQFF. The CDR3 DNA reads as TGTGCCAGCACAGTGGACCTATACAATGAGCAGTTCTTC.

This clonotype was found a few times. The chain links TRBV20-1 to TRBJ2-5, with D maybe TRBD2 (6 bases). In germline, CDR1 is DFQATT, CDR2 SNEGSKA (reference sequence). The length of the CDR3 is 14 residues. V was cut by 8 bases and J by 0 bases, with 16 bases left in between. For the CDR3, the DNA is TGCAGTTCACAGAGGCGACTAGACCAAGAGACCCAGTACTTC. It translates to CSSQRRLDQETQYF.

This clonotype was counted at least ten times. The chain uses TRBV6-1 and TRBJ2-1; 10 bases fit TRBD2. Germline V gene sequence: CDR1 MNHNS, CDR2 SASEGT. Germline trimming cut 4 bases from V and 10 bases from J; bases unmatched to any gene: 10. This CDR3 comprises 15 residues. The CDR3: CASSALAGVRGEQFF. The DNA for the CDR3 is TGTGCCAGCAGTGCTCTAGCGGGAGTTCGAGGAGAGCAGTTCTTC.

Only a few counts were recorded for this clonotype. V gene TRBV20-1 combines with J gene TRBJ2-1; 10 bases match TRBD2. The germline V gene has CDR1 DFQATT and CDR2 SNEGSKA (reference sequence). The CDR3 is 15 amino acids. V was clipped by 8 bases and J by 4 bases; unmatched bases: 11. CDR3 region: CSLTTAGGTYNEQFF. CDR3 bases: TGCAGTTTAACGACAGCGGGAGGGACGTACAATGAGCAGTTCTTC.

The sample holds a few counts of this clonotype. CDR3 in DNA: TGTGCCAGCAGTTACTTGGATTATCAGCCCCAGCATTTT. Its protein product is CASSYLDYQPQHF. The chain joins TRBV6-2 or TRBV6-3 to TRBJ1-5; no clear D gene. The CDR3 is 13 amino acids. The germline gives CDR1 MNHEY, CDR2 SVGEGT. With 1 base removed from V and 5 bases from J, the gap between germline ends came to 6 bases.

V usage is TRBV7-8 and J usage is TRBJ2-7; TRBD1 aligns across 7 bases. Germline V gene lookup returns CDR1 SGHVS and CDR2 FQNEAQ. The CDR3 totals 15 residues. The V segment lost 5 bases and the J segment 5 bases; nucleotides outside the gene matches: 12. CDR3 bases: TGTGCCAGCAGCATCAGGACAGGTACTTGGAACGAGCAGTACGTC. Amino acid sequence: CASSIRTGTWNEQYV.

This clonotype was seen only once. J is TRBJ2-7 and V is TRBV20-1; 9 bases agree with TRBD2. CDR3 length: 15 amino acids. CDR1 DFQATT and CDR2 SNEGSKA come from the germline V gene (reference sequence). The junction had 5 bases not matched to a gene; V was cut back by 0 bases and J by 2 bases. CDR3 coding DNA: TGCAGTGCTAGAGATCCCGCGGGAGGGACCTACGAGCAGTACTTC. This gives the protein CSARDPAGGTYEQYF.